This TCR beta chain stems from a study of shared clonotypes between healthy human individuals. Under the authors' procedure: Filtering differed for immunoSEQ, which gave only junction sequences without quality scores. The protocol was immunoSEQ multiplex PCR, while the TCRdb copy is restricted to in-frame clones and leaves out a portion. From that table come the V and J calls and clone size; the DNA was used to work out D and trimming. Of roughly 2.2 million clones listed, 85% to 95% are singletons. CDR1 LNHDA and CDR2 SQIVND come from the germline V gene (reference sequence). V lost 2 bases and J 7 bases, leaving 14 bases between the germline ends. The CDR3 has 14 residues.

This receptor was identified in a man aged 18 to 29 in good health. Some clones in this sample may be carry-over from other donors' samples. The chain links TRBV19 to TRBJ1-2; tentatively, D is TRBD1 (6 bases). The sequenced sample was naive CD4+ T cells from PBMCs. The subset denotes: CD45RA+ positively selected. The DNA for the CDR3 is TGTGCCAGTAGTATACAGGGGCCAATAGGTGGCTACACCTTC. Translating gives CASSIQGPIGGYTF.